The 16 T cell receptor beta chains given below trace back to one sample, sequenced in a study of T cell responses to AZD1222 COVID-19 vaccine. TCRdb's copy holds only in-frame clones and misses some; the assay was immunoSEQ multiplex PCR. The sample holds more than 150,000 clones, approximately 90% seen once. This sample comprised peripheral blood, obtained on day 0 of AZD1222 vaccination. The receptors derive from an adult in good health.

The chain uses TRBV9 and TRBJ2-1; 7 bases match TRBD1. CDR3 length: 15 residues. Germline-derived CDR1 and CDR2 are SGDLS and YYNGEE. J gave up 0 bases and V 4 bases, and 4 bases lay outside the gene matches. The CDR3 DNA reads as TGTGCCAGCAGCCCCTGGGACAGCTCCTACAATGAGCAGTTCTTC. Translated, it gives CASSPWDSSYNEQFF.

The chain joins TRBV7-9 to TRBJ1-2; D remains unclear. The CDR3 sequence is 11 residues long. Trimming shortened V by 2 bases and J by 4 bases, and 2 bases separated the two germline ends. Germline loops: CDR1 SEHNR, CDR2 FQNEAQ (reference sequence). The DNA of the CDR3 is TGTGCCAGCAGCTTATTCTATGGCTACACCTTC. It is translated as CASSLFYGYTF.

This chain uses TRBV9 with TRBJ1-3; TRBD1 matches 7 bases. The junction had 12 bases not matched to a gene; V was cut back by 4 bases and J by 2 bases. The CDR3 loop spans 17 amino acids. Germline values: CDR1 SGDLS, CDR2 YYNGEE. Written as DNA, the CDR3 is TGTGCCAGCAGCACCCAAGGAGGGCAGGGGGCTGGAAACACCATATATTTT. Protein: CASSTQGGQGAGNTIYF.

The chain uses TRBV5-5 and TRBJ1-5, with D possibly TRBD1 on 6 matching bases. The CDR3 runs to 15 residues. The germline V gene encodes CDR1 SGHKS and CDR2 YYEKEE (reference sequence). Trimming pared 4 bases from V and 6 bases from J, leaving 17 bases between. CDR3 nucleotide sequence: TGTGCCAGCAGCCCGGGCTCCAGGGGCGGTCAGCCCCAGCATTTT. This codes for CASSPGSRGGQPQHF.

This chain links TRBV5-1 with TRBJ2-7, with D uncertain. Germline values: CDR1 SGHRS, CDR2 YFSETQ. The CDR3 loop spans 11 amino acids. Trimming removed 2 bases at V and 6 bases at J, with 6 bases between. CDR3 residues: CASSLTGEQYF. The DNA for the CDR3 is TGCGCCAGCAGCTTAACGGGCGAGCAGTACTTC.

The V gene is TRBV9, the J gene TRBJ2-3; tentatively, D is TRBD1 or TRBD2 (5 bases each). In germline, CDR1 is SGDLS, CDR2 YYNGEE. Between the trimmed V and J ends, which lost 4 bases and 4 bases, there was a span of 19 bases. This CDR3 spans 16 amino acids. CDR3 protein: CASSPTEAGHPDTQYF. In nucleotides, the CDR3 is TGTGCCAGCAGCCCGACGGAGGCAGGGCATCCAGATACGCAGTATTTT.

The chain links TRBV2 to TRBJ1-2; a weak D match, TRBD1 (5 bases). This CDR3 region has 14 residues. V was trimmed by 8 bases and J by 0 bases, leaving 13 bases between them. Per the germline V gene, CDR1 is SNHLY and CDR2 is FYNNEI. CDR3 region: CASSGPGTNYGYTF. The CDR3 region has the DNA TGTGCCAGCTCCGGGCCAGGGACTAACTATGGCTACACCTTC.

This clone occurred once. J is TRBJ2-1 and V is TRBV7-9, with no clear D. Deletions cut 5 bases from V and 8 bases from J, with 7 bases between. Germline V gene lookup returns CDR1 SEHNR and CDR2 FQNEAQ (reference sequence). This CDR3 has 11 amino acids. The DNA for the CDR3 is TGTGCCAGCAGCCACGTGGATGAGCAGTTCTTC. Encoded protein: CASSHVDEQFF. Together with reference TRBV7-9 and TRBJ2-1, the CDR3 gives the full variable domain: DTGVSQNPRHKITKRGQNVTFRCDPISEHNRLYWYRQTLGQGPEFLTYFQNEAQLEKSRLLSDRFSAERPKGSFSTLEIQRTEQGDSAMYLCASSHVDEQFFGPGTRLTVL.

V gene TRBV19 combines with J gene TRBJ2-5, with D perhaps assigned TRBD1 or TRBD2 (5 bases each). The CDR3 is 16 amino acids. Deletions cut 6 bases from V and 0 bases from J, with 17 bases between. Germline CDR1 is LNHDA and CDR2 is SQIVND (reference sequence). The CDR3 is CASSQGWDVHQETQYF. In DNA form, the CDR3 reads TGTGCCAGTAGCCAGGGTTGGGACGTCCACCAAGAGACCCAGTACTTC.

The chain joins TRBV13 to TRBJ1-2; tentative D call: TRBD1 (6 bases). CDR3 length: 15 residues. Trimming shortened V by 0 bases and J by 4 bases, and 12 bases separated the two germline ends. Germline V gene lookup returns CDR1 PRHDT and CDR2 FYEKMQ (reference sequence). In nucleotides, the CDR3 is TGTGCCAGCAGCTTAGGCCTAGTGGGGGCCTATGGCTACACCTTC. Its translation is CASSLGLVGAYGYTF.

This sequence joins TRBV7-9 and TRBJ2-2; 12 nucleotides align to TRBD2. The germline V gene has CDR1 SEHNR and CDR2 FQNEAQ (reference sequence). The CDR3 is 17 residues long. V was clipped by 4 bases and J by 6 bases; unmatched bases: 9. Here the CDR3 reads CASSSGALAGGAGELFF. The CDR3, as DNA: TGTGCCAGCAGCTCCGGGGCACTAGCGGGAGGAGCCGGGGAGCTGTTTTTT.

This clone appeared a few times. This chain uses TRBV19 with TRBJ1-2; no reliable D call. Trimming cost V 5 bases and J 3 bases, with 10 bases left between them. This CDR3 comprises 13 residues. The germline V gene encodes CDR1 LNHDA and CDR2 SQIVND (reference sequence). This chain's CDR3 is CASSFPEHYGYTF. The DNA for the CDR3 is TGTGCCAGTAGTTTTCCCGAACACTATGGCTACACCTTC.

The CDR3 is CASSPRHGQYYGYTF. The CDR3 DNA is TGTGCCAGCAGCCCGCGCCACGGACAGTACTATGGCTACACCTTC. The chain links TRBV3-1 (or the pseudogene TRBV3-2) to TRBJ1-2, with D possibly matching TRBD1 (6 bases). Trimming left V 4 bases short and J 3 bases short, with 15 bases between. CDR1 and CDR2 (germline): LGHDT, YNNKEL (reference sequence). The CDR3 has 15 residues.

The genes are TRBV4-1 and TRBJ1-4; D is ambiguous. Germline CDR1 is MGHRA and CDR2 is YSYEKL. This CDR3 contains 16 residues. V was trimmed by 0 bases and J by 4 bases, leaving 12 bases between them. CDR3 amino acids: CASSQDGLSSNEKLFF. The CDR3 bases are TGCGCCAGCAGCCAAGATGGACTGTCGAGTAATGAAAAACTGTTTTTT.

Note on this clone: The junction shows a germline mismatch at one end, possibly a read error. The genes are TRBV14 and TRBJ2-7, with 9 positions matching TRBD2. The CDR3 covers 16 residues. Per germline, CDR1 SGHDN and CDR2 FVKESK. The CDR3 here is CASSQVVAGEVYEQSF. For the CDR3, the DNA is TGTGCCAGCAGCCAGGTAGTAGCGGGAGAAGTTTACGAGCAGTCCTTC.

The chain links TRBV2 to TRBJ1-2; D is unresolved. The ends were cut back, 0 bases at V and 5 bases at J, with 13 bases in the middle. The CDR3 runs 15 residues. Germline-derived CDR1 and CDR2 are SNHLY and FYNNEI. Written as DNA, the CDR3 is TGTGCCAGCAGTGAAGCACTTACAGAAGATTATGGCTACACCTTC. Translating gives CASSEALTEDYGYTF.